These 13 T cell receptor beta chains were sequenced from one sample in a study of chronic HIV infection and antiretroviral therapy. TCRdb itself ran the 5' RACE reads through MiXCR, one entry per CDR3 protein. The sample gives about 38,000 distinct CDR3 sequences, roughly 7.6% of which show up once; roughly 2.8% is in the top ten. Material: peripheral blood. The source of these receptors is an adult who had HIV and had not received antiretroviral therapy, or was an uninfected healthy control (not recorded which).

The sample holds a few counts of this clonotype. The CDR3 spells CASSLIQGSGNTEAFF. As DNA, the CDR3 is TGTGCCAGCAGTTTAATACAGGGGAGTGGGAACACTGAAGCTTTCTTT. The chain uses TRBV28 and TRBJ1-1; 7 positions match TRBD1. Looked up from germline, CDR1 is MDHEN and CDR2 is SYDVKM. This CDR3 has 16 amino acids. Unmatched junction bases numbered 7, after V lost 2 bases and J lost 1 base.

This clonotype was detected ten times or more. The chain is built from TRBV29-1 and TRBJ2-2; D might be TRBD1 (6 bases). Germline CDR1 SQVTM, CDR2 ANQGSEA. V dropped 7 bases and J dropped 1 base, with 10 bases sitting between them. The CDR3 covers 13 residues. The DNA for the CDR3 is TGCAGCGGGGACAACCGGAACACCGGGGAGCTGTTTTTT. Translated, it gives CSGDNRNTGELFF.

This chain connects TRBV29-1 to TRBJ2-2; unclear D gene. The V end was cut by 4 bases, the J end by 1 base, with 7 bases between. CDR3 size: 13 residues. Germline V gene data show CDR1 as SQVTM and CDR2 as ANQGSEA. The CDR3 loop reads CSVGNMNTGELFF. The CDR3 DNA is TGCAGCGTTGGTAATATGAACACCGGGGAGCTGTTTTTT.

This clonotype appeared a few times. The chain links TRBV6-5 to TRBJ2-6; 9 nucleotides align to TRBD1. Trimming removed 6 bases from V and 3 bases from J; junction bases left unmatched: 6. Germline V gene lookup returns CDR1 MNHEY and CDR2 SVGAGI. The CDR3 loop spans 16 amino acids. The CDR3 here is CASSPTGGGGANVLTF. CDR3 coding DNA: TGTGCCAGCAGCCCCACAGGGGGCGGTGGGGCCAACGTCCTGACTTTC.

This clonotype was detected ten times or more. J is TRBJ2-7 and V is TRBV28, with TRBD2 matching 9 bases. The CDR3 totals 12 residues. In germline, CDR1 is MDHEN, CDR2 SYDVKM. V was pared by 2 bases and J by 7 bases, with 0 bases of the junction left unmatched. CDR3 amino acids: CASSLLAGEQYF. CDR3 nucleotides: TGTGCCAGCAGTTTACTAGCGGGAGAGCAGTACTTC.

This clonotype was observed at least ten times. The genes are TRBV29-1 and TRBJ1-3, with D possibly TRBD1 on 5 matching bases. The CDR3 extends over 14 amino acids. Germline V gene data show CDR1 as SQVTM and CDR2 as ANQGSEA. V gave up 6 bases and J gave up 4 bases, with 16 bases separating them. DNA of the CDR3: TGCAGCGTGTATGGGGGGACCTTCGGAAACACCATATATTTT. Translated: CSVYGGTFGNTIYF. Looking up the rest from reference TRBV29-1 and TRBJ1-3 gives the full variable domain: SAVISQKPSRDICQRGTSLTIQCQVDSQVTMMFWYRQQPGQSLTLIATANQGSEATYESGFVIDKFPISRPNLTFSTLTVSNMSPEDSSIYLCSVYGGTFGNTIYFGEGSWLTVV.

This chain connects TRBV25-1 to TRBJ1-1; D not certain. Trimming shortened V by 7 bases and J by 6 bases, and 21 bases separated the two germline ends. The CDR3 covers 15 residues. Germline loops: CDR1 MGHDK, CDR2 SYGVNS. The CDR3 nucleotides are TGTGCCAGCACTCCTTTAGGGAGGGATGGCCCTGAAGCTTTCTTT. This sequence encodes CASTPLGRDGPEAFF.

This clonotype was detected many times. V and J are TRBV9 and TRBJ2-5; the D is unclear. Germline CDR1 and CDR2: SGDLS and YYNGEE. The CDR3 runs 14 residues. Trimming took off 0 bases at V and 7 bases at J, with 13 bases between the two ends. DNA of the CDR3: TGTGCCAGCAGCGTAGGCGGTCTGACGGGGACCCAGTACTTC. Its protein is CASSVGGLTGTQYF.

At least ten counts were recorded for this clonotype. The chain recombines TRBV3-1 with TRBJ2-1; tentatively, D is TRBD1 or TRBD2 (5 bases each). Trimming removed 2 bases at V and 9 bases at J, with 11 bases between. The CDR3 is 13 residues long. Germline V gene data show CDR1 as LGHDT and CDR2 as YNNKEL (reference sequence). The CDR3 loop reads CASSQLLGTEQFF. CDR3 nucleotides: TGTGCCAGCAGCCAACTACTAGGGACTGAGCAGTTCTTC.

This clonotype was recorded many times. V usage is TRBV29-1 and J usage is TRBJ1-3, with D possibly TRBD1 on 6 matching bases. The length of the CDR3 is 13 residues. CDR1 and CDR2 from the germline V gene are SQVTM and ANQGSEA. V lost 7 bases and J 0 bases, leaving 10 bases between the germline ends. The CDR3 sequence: CSGQTGSGNTIYF. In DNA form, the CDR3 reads TGCAGCGGGCAGACAGGCTCTGGAAACACCATATATTTT. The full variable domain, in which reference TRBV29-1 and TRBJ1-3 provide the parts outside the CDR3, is SAVISQKPSRDICQRGTSLTIQCQVDSQVTMMFWYRQQPGQSLTLIATANQGSEATYESGFVIDKFPISRPNLTFSTLTVSNMSPEDSSIYLCSGQTGSGNTIYFGEGSWLTVV.

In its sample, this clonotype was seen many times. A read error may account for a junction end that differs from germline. CDR3 protein: CASRVGHTEAFF. The CDR3 coding sequence is TGTGCCAGCAGAGTGGGACACACCGAAGCTTTCTTT. This chain links TRBV6-2 or TRBV6-3 with TRBJ1-1; D perhaps matches TRBD1 (6 bases). The CDR3 is made up of 12 amino acids. In germline, CDR1 is MNHEY, CDR2 SVGEGT.

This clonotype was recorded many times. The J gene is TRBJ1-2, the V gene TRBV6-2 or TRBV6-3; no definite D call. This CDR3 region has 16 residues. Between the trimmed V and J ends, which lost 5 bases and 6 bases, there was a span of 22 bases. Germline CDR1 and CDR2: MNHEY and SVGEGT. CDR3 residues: CASSPPPGAGSHGYTF. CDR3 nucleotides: TGTGCCAGCAGTCCTCCCCCTGGTGCGGGTAGCCATGGCTACACCTTC.

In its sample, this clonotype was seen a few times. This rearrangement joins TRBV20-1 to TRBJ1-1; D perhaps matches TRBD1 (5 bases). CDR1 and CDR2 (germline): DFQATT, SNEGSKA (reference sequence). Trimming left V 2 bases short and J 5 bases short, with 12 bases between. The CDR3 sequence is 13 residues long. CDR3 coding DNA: TGCAGTGCTAGAATGGGGGGGTATACTGAAGCTTTCTTT. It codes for CSARMGGYTEAFF.